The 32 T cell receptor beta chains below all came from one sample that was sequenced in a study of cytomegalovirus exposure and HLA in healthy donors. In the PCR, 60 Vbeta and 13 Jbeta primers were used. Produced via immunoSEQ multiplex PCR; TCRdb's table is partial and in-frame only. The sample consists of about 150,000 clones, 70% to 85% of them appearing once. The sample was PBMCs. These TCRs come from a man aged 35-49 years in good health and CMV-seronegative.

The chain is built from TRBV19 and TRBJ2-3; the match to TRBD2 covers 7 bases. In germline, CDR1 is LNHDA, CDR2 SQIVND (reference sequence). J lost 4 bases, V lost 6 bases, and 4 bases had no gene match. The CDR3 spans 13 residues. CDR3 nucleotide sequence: TGTGCCAGTAGGGCCGCGGGGGCAGATACGCAGTATTTT. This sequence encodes CASRAAGADTQYF.

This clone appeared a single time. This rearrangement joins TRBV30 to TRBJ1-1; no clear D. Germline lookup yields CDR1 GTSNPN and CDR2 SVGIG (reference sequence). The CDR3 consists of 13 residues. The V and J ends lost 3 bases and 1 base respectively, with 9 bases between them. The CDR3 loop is CAWRALGNTEAFF. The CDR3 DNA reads TGTGCCTGGAGGGCCCTAGGGAACACTGAAGCTTTCTTT. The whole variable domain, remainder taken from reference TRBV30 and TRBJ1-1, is SQTIHQWPATLVQPVGSPLSLECTVEGTSNPNLYWYRQAAGRGLQLLFYSVGIGQISSEVPQNLSASRPQDRQFILSSKKLLLSDSGFYLCAWRALGNTEAFFGQGTRLTVV.

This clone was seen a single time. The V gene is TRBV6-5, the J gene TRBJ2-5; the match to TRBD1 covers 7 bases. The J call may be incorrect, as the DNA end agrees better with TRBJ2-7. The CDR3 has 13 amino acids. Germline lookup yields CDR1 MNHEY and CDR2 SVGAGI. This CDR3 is CASSYDRALEQYF. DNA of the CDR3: TGTGCCAGCAGTTACGACAGGGCCCTCGAGCAGTACTTC.

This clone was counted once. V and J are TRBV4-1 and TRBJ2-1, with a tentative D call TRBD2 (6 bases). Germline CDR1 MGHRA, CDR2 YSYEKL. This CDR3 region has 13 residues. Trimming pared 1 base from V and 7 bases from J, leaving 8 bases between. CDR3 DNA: TGCGCCAGCAGCCAAGTCGGGGGAAATGAGCAGTTCTTC. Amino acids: CASSQVGGNEQFF.

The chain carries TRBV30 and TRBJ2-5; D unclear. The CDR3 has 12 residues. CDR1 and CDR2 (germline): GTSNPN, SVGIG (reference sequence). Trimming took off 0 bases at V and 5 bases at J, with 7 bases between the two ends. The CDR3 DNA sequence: TGTGCCTGGAGTGTATATCGGGAGACCCAGTACTTC. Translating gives CAWSVYRETQYF.

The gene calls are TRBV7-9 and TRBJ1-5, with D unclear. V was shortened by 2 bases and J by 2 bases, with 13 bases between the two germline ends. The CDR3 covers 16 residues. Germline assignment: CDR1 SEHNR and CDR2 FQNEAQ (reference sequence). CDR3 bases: TGTGCCAGCAGCTTAATATCTTCAGCGGGCAATCAGCCCCAGCATTTT. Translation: CASSLISSAGNQPQHF.

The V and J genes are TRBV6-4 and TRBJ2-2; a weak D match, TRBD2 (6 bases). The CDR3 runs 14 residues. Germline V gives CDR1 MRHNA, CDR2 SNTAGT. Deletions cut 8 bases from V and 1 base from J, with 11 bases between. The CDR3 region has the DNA TGTGCCAGCCGACCGGGACTGAACACCGGGGAGCTGTTTTTT. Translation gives CASRPGLNTGELFF.

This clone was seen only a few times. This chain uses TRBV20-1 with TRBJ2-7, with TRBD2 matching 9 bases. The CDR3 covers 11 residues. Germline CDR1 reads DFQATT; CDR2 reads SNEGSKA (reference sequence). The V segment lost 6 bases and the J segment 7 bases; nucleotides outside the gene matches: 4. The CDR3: CSAPTSGEQYF. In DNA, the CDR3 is TGCAGTGCCCCCACTAGCGGGGAGCAGTACTTC.

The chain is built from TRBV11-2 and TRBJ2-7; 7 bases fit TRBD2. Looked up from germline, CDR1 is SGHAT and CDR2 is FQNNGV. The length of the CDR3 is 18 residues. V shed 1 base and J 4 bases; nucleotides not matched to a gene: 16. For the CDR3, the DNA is TGTGCCAGCAGCTTAGGCTCTCTACTAGCGAGAAAAAGGTACGAGCAGTACTTC. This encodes CASSLGSLLARKRYEQYF.

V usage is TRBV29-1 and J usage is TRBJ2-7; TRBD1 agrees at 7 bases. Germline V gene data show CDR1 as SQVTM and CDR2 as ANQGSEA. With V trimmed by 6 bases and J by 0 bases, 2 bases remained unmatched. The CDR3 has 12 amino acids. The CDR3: CSVAGGSYEQYF. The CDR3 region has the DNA TGCAGCGTAGCAGGGGGCTCCTACGAGCAGTACTTC.

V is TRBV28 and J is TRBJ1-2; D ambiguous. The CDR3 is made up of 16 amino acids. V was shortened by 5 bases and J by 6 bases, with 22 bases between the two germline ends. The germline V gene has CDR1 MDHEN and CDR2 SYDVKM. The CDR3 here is CASSIPEVDLHHGYTF. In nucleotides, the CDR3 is TGTGCCAGCAGTATACCCGAGGTGGATCTTCACCATGGCTACACCTTC.

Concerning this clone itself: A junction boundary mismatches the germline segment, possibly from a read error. The CDR3 sequence: CSSSLSPGQGAASEKLFF. The CDR3, as DNA: TGTTCCAGCAGCTTATCCCCGGGACAGGGAGCGGCAAGTGAAAAACTGTTTTTT. The chain employs TRBV7-9 and TRBJ1-4; 9 nucleotides agree with TRBD1. The germline CDR1 and CDR2 sequences are SEHNR and FQNEAQ (reference sequence). This CDR3 region has 18 residues.

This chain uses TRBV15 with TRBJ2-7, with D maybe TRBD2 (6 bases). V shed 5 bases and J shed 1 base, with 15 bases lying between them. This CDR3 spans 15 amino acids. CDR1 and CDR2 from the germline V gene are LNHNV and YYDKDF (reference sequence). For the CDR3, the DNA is TGTGCCACCAGCCAAGCCGCGGCGGGGTCCTACGAGCAGTACTTC. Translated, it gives CATSQAAAGSYEQYF. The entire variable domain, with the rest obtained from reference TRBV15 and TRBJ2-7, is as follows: DAMVIQNPRYQVTQFGKPVTLSCSQTLNHNVMYWYQQKSSQAPKLLFHYYDKDFNNEADTPDNFQSRRPNTSFCFLDIRSPGLGDTAMYLCATSQAAAGSYEQYFGPGTRLTVT.

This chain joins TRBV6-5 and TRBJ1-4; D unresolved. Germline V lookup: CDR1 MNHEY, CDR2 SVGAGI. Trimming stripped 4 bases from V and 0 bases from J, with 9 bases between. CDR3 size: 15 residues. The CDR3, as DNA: TGTGCCAGCAGTTTTTACGGTGCAACTAATGAAAAACTGTTTTTT. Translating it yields CASSFYGATNEKLFF.

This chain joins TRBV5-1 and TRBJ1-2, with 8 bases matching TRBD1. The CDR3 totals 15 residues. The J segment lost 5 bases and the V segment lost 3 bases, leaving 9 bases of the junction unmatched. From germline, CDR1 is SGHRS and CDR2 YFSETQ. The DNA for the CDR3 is TGCGCCAGCAGCTCCCCAGGGCAGGGGGCTTATGGCTACACCTTC. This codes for CASSSPGQGAYGYTF. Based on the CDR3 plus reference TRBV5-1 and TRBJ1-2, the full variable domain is KAGVTQTPRYLIKTRGQQVTLSCSPISGHRSVSWYQQTPGQGLQFLFEYFSETQRNKGNFPGRFSGRQFSNSRSEMNVSTLELGDSALYLCASSSPGQGAYGYTFGSGTRLTVV.

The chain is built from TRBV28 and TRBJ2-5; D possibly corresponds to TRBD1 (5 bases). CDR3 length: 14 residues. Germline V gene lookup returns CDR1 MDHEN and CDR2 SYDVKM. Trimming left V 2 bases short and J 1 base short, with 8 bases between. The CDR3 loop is CASSLVQAQETQYF. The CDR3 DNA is TGTGCCAGCAGTTTAGTACAGGCCCAAGAGACCCAGTACTTC.

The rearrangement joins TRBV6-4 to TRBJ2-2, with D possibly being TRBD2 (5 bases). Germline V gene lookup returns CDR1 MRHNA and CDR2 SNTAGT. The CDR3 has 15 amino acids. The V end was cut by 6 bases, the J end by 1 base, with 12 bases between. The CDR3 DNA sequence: TGTGCCAGCAGCGTCCTAGGAGGGAACACCGGGGAGCTGTTTTTT. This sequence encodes CASSVLGGNTGELFF.

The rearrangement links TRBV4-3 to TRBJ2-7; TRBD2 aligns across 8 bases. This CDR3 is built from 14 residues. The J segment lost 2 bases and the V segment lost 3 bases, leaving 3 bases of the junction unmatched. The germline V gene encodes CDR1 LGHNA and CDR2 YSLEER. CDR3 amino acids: CASSHSGGTYEQYF. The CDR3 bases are TGCGCCAGCAGCCACAGCGGGGGAACCTACGAGCAGTACTTC.

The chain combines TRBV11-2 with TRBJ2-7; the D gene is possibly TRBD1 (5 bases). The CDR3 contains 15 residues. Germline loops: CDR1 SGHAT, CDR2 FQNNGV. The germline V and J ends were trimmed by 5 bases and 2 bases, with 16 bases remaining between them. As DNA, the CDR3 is TGTGCCAGCAGCGCAACAAGACAGCGACCCTACGAGCAGTACTTC. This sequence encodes CASSATRQRPYEQYF.

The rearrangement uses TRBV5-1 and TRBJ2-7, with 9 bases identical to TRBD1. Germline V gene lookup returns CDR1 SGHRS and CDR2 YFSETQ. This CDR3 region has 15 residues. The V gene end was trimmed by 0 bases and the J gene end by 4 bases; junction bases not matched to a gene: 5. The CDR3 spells CASSLEQGAGYEQYF. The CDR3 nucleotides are TGCGCCAGCAGCTTGGAACAGGGGGCCGGATACGAGCAGTACTTC.

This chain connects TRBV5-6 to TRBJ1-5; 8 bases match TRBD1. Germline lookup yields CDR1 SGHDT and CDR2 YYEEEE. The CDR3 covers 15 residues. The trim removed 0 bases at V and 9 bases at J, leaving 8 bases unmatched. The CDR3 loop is CASSLAGTGFRPQHF. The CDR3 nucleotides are TGTGCCAGCAGCTTGGCCGGGACAGGCTTTCGGCCCCAGCATTTT.

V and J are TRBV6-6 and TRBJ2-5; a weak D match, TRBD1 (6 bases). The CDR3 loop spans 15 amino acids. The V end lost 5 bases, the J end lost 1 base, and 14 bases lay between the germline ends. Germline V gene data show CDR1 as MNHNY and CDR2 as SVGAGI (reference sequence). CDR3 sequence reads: CASSRRGPRQETQYF. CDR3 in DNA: TGTGCCAGCAGTCGCAGGGGCCCCCGCCAAGAGACCCAGTACTTC.

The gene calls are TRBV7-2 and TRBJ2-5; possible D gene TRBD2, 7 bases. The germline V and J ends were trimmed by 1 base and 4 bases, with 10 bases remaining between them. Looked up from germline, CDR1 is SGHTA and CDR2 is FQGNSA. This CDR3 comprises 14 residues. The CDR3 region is CASSLGGGGETQYF. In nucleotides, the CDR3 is TGTGCCAGCAGCTTAGGCGGGGGCGGAGAGACCCAGTACTTC.

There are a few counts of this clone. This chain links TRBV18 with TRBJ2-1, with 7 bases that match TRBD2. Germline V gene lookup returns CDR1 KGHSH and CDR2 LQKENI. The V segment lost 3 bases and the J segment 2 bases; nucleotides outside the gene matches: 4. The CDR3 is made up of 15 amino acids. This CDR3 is CASSPRRGAYNEQFF. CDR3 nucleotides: TGTGCCAGCTCACCTCGCCGGGGGGCCTACAATGAGCAGTTCTTC.

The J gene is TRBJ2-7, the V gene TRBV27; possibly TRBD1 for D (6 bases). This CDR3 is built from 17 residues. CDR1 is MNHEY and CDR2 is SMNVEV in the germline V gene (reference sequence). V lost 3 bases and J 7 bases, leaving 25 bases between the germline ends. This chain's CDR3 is CASSFVPTGTIGREQYF. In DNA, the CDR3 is TGTGCCAGCAGTTTCGTGCCCACCGGGACAATCGGAAGAGAGCAGTACTTC.

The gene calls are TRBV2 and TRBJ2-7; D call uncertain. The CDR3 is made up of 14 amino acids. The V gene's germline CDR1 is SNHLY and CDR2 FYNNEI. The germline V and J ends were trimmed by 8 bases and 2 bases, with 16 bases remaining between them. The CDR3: CASLDTAFTYEQYF. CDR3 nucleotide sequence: TGTGCCAGCTTAGACACGGCGTTTACCTACGAGCAGTACTTC.

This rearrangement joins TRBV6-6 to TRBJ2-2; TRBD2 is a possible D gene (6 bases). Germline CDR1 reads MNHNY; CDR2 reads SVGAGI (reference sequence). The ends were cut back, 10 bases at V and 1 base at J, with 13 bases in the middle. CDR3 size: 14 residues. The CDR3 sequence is CATLIAENTGELFF. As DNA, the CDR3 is TGTGCCACCTTGATAGCGGAGAACACCGGGGAGCTGTTTTTT.

CDR3 residues: CSVVRQGTYEQYF. The CDR3 DNA reads as TGCAGCGTTGTCCGACAGGGGACCTACGAGCAGTACTTC. The rearrangement uses TRBV29-1 and TRBJ2-7, with TRBD1 matching over 8 bases. Looked up from germline, CDR1 is SQVTM and CDR2 is ANQGSEA. With 4 bases clipped from V and 2 bases from J, the junction kept 4 bases outside the gene matches. This CDR3 has 13 residues.

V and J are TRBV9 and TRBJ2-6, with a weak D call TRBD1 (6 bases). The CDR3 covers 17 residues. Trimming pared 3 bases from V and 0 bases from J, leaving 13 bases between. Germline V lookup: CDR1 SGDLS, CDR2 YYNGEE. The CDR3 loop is CASSADSGISGANVLTF. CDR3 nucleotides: TGTGCCAGCAGCGCGGACAGTGGAATCTCTGGGGCCAACGTCCTGACTTTC.

For the CDR3, the DNA is TGTGCCAGCAGTTTATCTGGACAGGGGGCGATCTATGGCTACACCTTC. This encodes CASSLSGQGAIYGYTF. This chain joins TRBV27 and TRBJ1-2; TRBD1 agrees at 11 bases. V was pared by 0 bases and J by 4 bases, with 4 bases of the junction left unmatched. The germline V gene encodes CDR1 MNHEY and CDR2 SMNVEV (reference sequence). This CDR3 has 16 residues.

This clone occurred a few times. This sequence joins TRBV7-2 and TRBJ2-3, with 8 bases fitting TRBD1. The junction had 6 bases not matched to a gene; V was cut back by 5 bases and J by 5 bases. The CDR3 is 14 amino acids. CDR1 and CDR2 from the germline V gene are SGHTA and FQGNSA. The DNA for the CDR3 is TGTGCCAGCAGCCCCCAGGGGGCGGGAGATACGCAGTATTTT. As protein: CASSPQGAGDTQYF.

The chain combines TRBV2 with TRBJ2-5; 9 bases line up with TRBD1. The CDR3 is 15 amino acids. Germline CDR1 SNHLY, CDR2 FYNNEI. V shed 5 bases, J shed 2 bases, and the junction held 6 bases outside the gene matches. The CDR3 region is CASSTTGGRQETQYF. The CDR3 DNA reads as TGTGCCAGCAGTACGACAGGGGGAAGGCAAGAGACCCAGTACTTC.